Following are 21 T cell receptor beta chains from one sample sequenced in a study of T cells after yellow fever vaccination. Via MiXCR, TCRdb re-called the 5' RACE reads, giving one row per CDR3 protein. The table shows roughly 340,000 distinct CDR3 sequences, with 4% occurring only once. Sequenced here: PBMCs, sampled 5 days after the yellow fever booster vaccination. The receptors were gathered from a man aged 18 to 30 who received the YFV17D yellow fever vaccine.

This chain connects TRBV5-1 to TRBJ2-7, with TRBD1 as a possible D gene (5 bases). Germline V lookup: CDR1 SGHRS, CDR2 YFSETQ. The CDR3 extends over 14 amino acids. The V end was cut by 0 bases, the J end by 0 bases, with 7 bases between. CDR3 bases: TGCGCCAGCAGCTTGGTGACAGTCTCCTACGAGCAGTACTTC. This gives the protein CASSLVTVSYEQYF.

This sequence joins TRBV7-2 and TRBJ2-3, with a possible D match to TRBD2 (6 bases). Germline CDR1 and CDR2: SGHTA and FQGNSA. V lost 5 bases and J 2 bases, leaving 14 bases between the germline ends. The CDR3 loop spans 15 amino acids. For the CDR3, the DNA is TGTGCCAGCAGCCCGCGGCGGGGATCCACAGATACGCAGTATTTT. This codes for CASSPRRGSTDTQYF.

This clonotype was counted a few times. The chain has TRBV11-2 and TRBJ1-3; a possible D gene is TRBD1 (5 bases). Between the trimmed V and J ends, which lost 2 bases and 0 bases, there was a span of 11 bases. This CDR3 is 16 amino acids long. CDR1 is SGHAT and CDR2 is FQNNGV in the germline V gene. CDR3 DNA: TGTGCCAGCAGCTTAACTACAGGACTCTCTGGAAACACCATATATTTT. The encoded protein is CASSLTTGLSGNTIYF.

This clonotype was counted only a few times. The chain joins TRBV30 to TRBJ2-1; a possible D gene is TRBD2 (6 bases). The CDR3 spans 12 residues. Germline V gene lookup returns CDR1 GTSNPN and CDR2 SVGIG (reference sequence). V was clipped by 0 bases and J by 7 bases, with 7 bases between them. This CDR3 is CAWSVRGNEQFF. The CDR3 DNA reads TGTGCCTGGAGTGTACGGGGGAATGAGCAGTTCTTC.

This clonotype showed up many times. The genes are TRBV7-2 and TRBJ1-4; the D gene is possibly TRBD1 (6 bases). The CDR3 is 14 residues long. Germline values: CDR1 SGHTA, CDR2 FQGNSA. The V end was cut by 5 bases, the J end by 5 bases, with 12 bases between. This CDR3 reads CASSQDSGNEKLFF. In DNA, the CDR3 is TGTGCCAGCAGCCAGGACAGTGGGAATGAAAAACTGTTTTTT.

V gene TRBV7-3 combines with J gene TRBJ2-5, with TRBD1 matching 10 bases. Germline values: CDR1 SGHTA, CDR2 FQGTGA. V lost 4 bases to trimming and J lost 4 bases; unmatched junction nucleotides: 6. CDR3 length: 15 amino acids. The CDR3 spells CASSYTGQGGETQYF. The CDR3 DNA reads as TGTGCCAGCAGCTACACCGGACAGGGGGGAGAGACCCAGTACTTC.

At least ten counts were recorded for this clonotype. The V and J genes are TRBV27 and TRBJ1-4; D unclear. Trimming shortened V by 3 bases and J by 8 bases, and 16 bases separated the two germline ends. Germline loops: CDR1 MNHEY, CDR2 SMNVEV (reference sequence). This CDR3 contains 15 residues. DNA of the CDR3: TGTGCCAGCAGTTTTGTCACGGGGATCGGGGAAAAACTGTTTTTT. Translating gives CASSFVTGIGEKLFF.

This clonotype has ten or more counts. The chain employs TRBV5-1 and TRBJ2-7; the match to TRBD1 covers 9 bases. The CDR3 is 14 residues long. From germline, CDR1 is SGHRS and CDR2 YFSETQ. V was pared by 0 bases and J by 6 bases, with 4 bases of the junction left unmatched. CDR3 coding DNA: TGCGCCAGCAGCTTGGACAGGGGGCTAGGCGAGCAGTACTTC. It yields the protein CASSLDRGLGEQYF.

This clonotype was detected a few times. This chain links TRBV27 with TRBJ1-4, with D perhaps TRBD1 (5 bases). The germline gives CDR1 MNHEY, CDR2 SMNVEV (reference sequence). Between the trimmed V and J ends, which lost 4 bases and 4 bases, there was a span of 16 bases. The CDR3 totals 16 residues. In DNA, the CDR3 is TGTGCCAGCAGTTCGGAGACAGCATCGCTTAATGAAAAACTGTTTTTT. Protein product: CASSSETASLNEKLFF.

The chain combines TRBV21-1 with TRBJ1-4; TRBD1 was called by the table and not checked on the DNA. TRBV21-1 is a documented pseudogene. The CDR3 spans 16 residues. This chain's CDR3 is CASSVPTGGTNEKLFF. The CDR3 nucleotides read TGTGCCAGCAGCGTACCGACAGGGGGAACTAATGAAAAACTGTTTTTT.

This clonotype has at least ten counts. CDR3 amino acids: CASPPPQETQYF. The CDR3 nucleotides are TGTGCCAGCCCCCCACCTCAAGAGACCCAGTACTTC. This chain uses TRBV4-2 with TRBJ2-5; D is ambiguous. The germline V gene encodes CDR1 LGHNA and CDR2 YNFKEQ. V was pared by 8 bases and J by 2 bases, with 9 bases between. The CDR3 runs to 12 residues.

The genes are TRBV19 and TRBJ1-5; tentatively, D is TRBD1 (5 bases). The germline CDR1 and CDR2 sequences are LNHDA and SQIVND (reference sequence). V lost 4 bases to trimming and J lost 4 bases, with 17 bases between them. The CDR3 is 16 amino acids. The CDR3 region is CASSKVAGARNQPQHF. The DNA of the CDR3 is TGTGCCAGTAGTAAAGTTGCCGGGGCCCGGAATCAGCCCCAGCATTTT.

This clonotype was counted ten times or more. The chain recombines TRBV7-2 with TRBJ1-1; D not certain. The V and J ends lost 1 base and 2 bases respectively, with 11 bases between them. In germline, CDR1 is SGHTA, CDR2 FQGNSA. There are 15 residues in the CDR3. The CDR3 DNA sequence: TGTGCCAGCAGCTTAGGTGGCAGAACTAACACTGAAGCTTTCTTT. As protein: CASSLGGRTNTEAFF.

This clonotype occurred a few times. The chain joins TRBV6-2 or TRBV6-3 to TRBJ2-5; 8 bases map to TRBD2. V dropped 4 bases and J dropped 3; count of bases not matched to a gene: 4. CDR3 length: 14 amino acids. Per germline, CDR1 MNHEY and CDR2 SVGEGT. CDR3 DNA: TGTGCCAGCAGTTTCGCGACTAGCGAAGAGACCCAGTACTTC. Translating gives CASSFATSEETQYF.

The chain is built from TRBV19 and TRBJ1-2; 7 bases map to TRBD1. Per the germline V gene, CDR1 is LNHDA and CDR2 is SQIVND (reference sequence). This CDR3 has 14 residues. V shed 7 bases and J 4 bases; nucleotides not matched to a gene: 9. CDR3 loop: CASNGDRISYGYTF. The CDR3 region has the DNA TGTGCCAGTAACGGGGACAGAATATCCTATGGCTACACCTTC.

This clonotype showed up just a few times. The rearrangement uses TRBV5-1 and TRBJ2-2; the match to TRBD1 covers 7 bases. Germline-derived CDR1 and CDR2 are SGHRS and YFSETQ. The CDR3 loop spans 16 amino acids. V lost 4 bases to trimming and J lost 0 bases; unmatched junction nucleotides: 6. In DNA, the CDR3 is TGCGCCAGCAGCCGGGGACAGTTCGCGAACACCGGGGAGCTGTTTTTT. It specifies CASSRGQFANTGELFF.

This clonotype turned up a few times. This CDR3 is CASSWIQGASYNEQFF. CDR3 nucleotides: TGTGCCAGCAGTTGGATACAGGGGGCATCCTACAATGAGCAGTTCTTC. The chain joins TRBV7-8 to TRBJ2-1; 9 positions match TRBD1. Trimming removed 6 bases from V and 1 base from J; junction bases left unmatched: 7. The CDR3 length is 16 residues. Germline CDR1 and CDR2: SGHVS and FQNEAQ.

The chain couples TRBV20-1 to TRBJ2-4; D unclear. Trimming removed 6 bases from V and 0 bases from J, with 9 bases in between. This CDR3 is 13 amino acids long. Germline CDR1 reads DFQATT; CDR2 reads SNEGSKA (reference sequence). The CDR3 DNA reads as TGCAGTGCCACCAGCGTAGCCAAAAACATTCAGTACTTC. It encodes CSATSVAKNIQYF.

This clonotype was counted between two and nine times. The gene calls are TRBV5-1 and TRBJ1-1, with a weak D call TRBD1 (5 bases). Germline V lookup: CDR1 SGHRS, CDR2 YFSETQ. CDR3 size: 14 residues. V lost 4 bases and J 2 bases, leaving 12 bases between the germline ends. The CDR3 DNA reads as TGCGCCAGCAGCATGACAGTTCCTAACACTGAAGCTTTCTTT. Residues: CASSMTVPNTEAFF.

This clonotype was counted between two and nine times. V is TRBV27 and J is TRBJ1-5; 7 bases fit TRBD1. The CDR3 runs to 15 residues. Germline CDR1 MNHEY, CDR2 SMNVEV (reference sequence). Germline trimming cut 5 bases from V and 5 bases from J; bases unmatched to any gene: 9. CDR3 DNA: TGTGCCAGCAGTGCGCGACAGGGTCTGGATCAGCCCCAGCATTTT. Residues: CASSARQGLDQPQHF.

This clonotype has a handful of counts. The chain is built from TRBV6-5 and TRBJ1-2; D gene uncertain. Deletions cut 6 bases from V and 4 bases from J, with 15 bases between. This CDR3 spans 14 amino acids. CDR1 and CDR2 from the germline V gene are MNHEY and SVGAGI. The CDR3 region has the DNA TGTGCCAGCAGCGGCCCCGTGGGTAGCTATGGCTACACCTTC. Encoded protein: CASSGPVGSYGYTF.